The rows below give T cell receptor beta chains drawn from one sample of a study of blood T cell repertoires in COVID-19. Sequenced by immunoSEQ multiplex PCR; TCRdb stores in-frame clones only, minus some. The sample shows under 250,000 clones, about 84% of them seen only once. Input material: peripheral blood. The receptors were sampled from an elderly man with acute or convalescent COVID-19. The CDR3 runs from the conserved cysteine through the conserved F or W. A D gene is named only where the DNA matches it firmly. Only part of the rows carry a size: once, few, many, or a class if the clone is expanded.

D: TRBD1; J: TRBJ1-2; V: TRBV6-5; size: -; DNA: TGTGCCAGCCATCCAGGGTACAGGGGCGACTACACCTTC; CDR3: CASHPGYRGDYTF
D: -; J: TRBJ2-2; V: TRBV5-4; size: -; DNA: TGTGCCAGCAGCTTACGGCGGGGGAACACCGGGGAGCTGTTTTTT; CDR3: CASSLRRGNTGELFF
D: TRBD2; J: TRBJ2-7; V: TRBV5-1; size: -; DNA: TGCGCCAGCAGCGGAGGGACTAGCGCATACGAGCAGTACTTC; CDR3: CASSGGTSAYEQYF
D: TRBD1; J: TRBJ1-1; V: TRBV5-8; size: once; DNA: TGTGCCAGCAGCTTACTCGGACAGGGGAGGAACACTGAAGCTTTCTTT; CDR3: CASSLLGQGRNTEAFF
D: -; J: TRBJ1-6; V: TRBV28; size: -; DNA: TGTGCCAGCAGTTCTCCACAGGGCCGCTCACCCCTCCACTTT; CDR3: CASSSPQGRSPLHF
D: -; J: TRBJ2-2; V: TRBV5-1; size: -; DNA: TGCGCCAGCAGCTTGCCCCTAGCCGAGACCGGGGAGCTGTTTTTT; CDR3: CASSLPLAETGELFF
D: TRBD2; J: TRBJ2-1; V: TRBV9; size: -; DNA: TGTGCCAGCAGCGTAGCCACGGGGGGACCCTACAATGAGCAGTTCTTC; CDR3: CASSVATGGPYNEQFF
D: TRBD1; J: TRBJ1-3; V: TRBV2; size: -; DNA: TGTGCCAGCAGTGCCGGGACAGGGTCAGGAAACACCATATATTTT; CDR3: CASSAGTGSGNTIYF
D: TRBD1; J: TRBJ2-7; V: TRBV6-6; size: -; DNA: TGTGCCAGCAGGACGCCGGGACAGGGGAGCGAGCAGTACTTC; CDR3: CASRTPGQGSEQYF
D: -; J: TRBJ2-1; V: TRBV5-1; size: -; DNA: TGCGCCAGCAGCTTGACGGCAGGGGGGTCCGGTGAGCAGTTCTTC; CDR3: CASSLTAGGSGEQFF
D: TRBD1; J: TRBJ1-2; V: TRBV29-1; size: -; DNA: TGCAGCGTAGCTACCCCAACAGGGGTACGCTATGGCTACACCTTC; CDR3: CSVATPTGVRYGYTF
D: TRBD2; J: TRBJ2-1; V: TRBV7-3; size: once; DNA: TGTGCCAGCAGCTCTCTCAGCGGGAGCTCCTACAATGAGCAGTTCTTC; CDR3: CASSSLSGSSYNEQFF
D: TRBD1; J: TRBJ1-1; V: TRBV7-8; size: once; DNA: TGTGCCAGCAGCTTGGGACAGCTGAACACTGAAGCTTTCTTT; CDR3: CASSLGQLNTEAFF
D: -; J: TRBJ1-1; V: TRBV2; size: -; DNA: TGTGCCAGCAGTGACAGGGCAGGCTCGAACACTGAAGCTTTCTTT; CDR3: CASSDRAGSNTEAFF
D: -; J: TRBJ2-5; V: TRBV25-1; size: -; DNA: TGTGCCAGCAGGGGAATTTTAAGGACACAGACCCAAGAGACCCAGTACTTC; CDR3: CASRGILRTQTQETQYF
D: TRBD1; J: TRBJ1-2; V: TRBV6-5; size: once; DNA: TGTGCCAGCAGTTACGTCCAGGGGGCTAACTATGGCTACACCTTC; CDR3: CASSYVQGANYGYTF
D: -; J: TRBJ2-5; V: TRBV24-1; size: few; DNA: TGTGCCACCAGTAAAGCAGGCACAAACCGGGAGACCCAGTACTTC; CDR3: CATSKAGTNRETQYF
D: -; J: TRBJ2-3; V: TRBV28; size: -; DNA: TGTGCCAGCAGTTTGACGGCGGGGTCGCTGAATACGCAGTATTTT; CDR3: CASSLTAGSLNTQYF
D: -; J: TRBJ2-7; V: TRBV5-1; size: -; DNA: TGCGCCAGCAGCACGGACGGGACCTACGAGCAGTACTTC; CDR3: CASSTDGTYEQYF
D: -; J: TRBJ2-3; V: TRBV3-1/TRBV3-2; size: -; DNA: TGTGCCAGCAGCCAAGAGACGGGAGTAACAGATACGCAGTATTTT; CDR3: CASSQETGVTDTQYF
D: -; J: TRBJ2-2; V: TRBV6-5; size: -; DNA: TGTGCCAGCAGCAATCCGGGACAGAACACCGGGGAGCTGTTTTTT; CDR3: CASSNPGQNTGELFF
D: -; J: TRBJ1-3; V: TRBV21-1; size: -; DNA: TGTGCCAGCAGCAAAGAGGCAGGGAGGACTGGAAACACCATATATTTT; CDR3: CASSKEAGRTGNTIYF
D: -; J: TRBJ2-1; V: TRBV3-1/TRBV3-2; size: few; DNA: TGTGCCAGCAGCCAGGGGGGGCCCTCCTACAATGAGCAGTTCTTC; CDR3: CASSQGGPSYNEQFF
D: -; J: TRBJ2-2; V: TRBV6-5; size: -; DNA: TGTGCCAGCAGTTACCGGTTGAACACCGGGGAGCTGTTTTTT; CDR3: CASSYRLNTGELFF
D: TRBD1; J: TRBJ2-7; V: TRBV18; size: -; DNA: TGTGCCAGCTCACCACCGGACGGACAGGGACCCTACGAGCAGTACTTC; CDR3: CASSPPDGQGPYEQYF
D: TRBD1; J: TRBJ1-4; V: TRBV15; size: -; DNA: TGTGCCACCAGCAGGTGGGGACAGACGAATGAAAAACTGTTTTTT; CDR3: CATSRWGQTNEKLFF
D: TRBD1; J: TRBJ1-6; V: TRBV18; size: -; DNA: TGTGCCAGCTCTCGGACAGGGCAATCACCCCTCCACTTT; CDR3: CASSRTGQSPLHF
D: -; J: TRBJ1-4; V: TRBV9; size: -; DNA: TGTGCCAGCAGCGCCAATTTAAGGACAACCGCAACTAATGAAAAACTGTTTTTT; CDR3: CASSANLRTTATNEKLFF
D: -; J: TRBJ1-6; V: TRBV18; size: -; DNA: TGTGCCAGCTCATCGTATTCCGGGTGGTCCTATAATTCACCCCTCCACTTT; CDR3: CASSSYSGWSYNSPLHF
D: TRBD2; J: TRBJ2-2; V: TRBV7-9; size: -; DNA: TGTGCCAGCCGGACTAGCCCTAACACCGGGGAGCTGTTTTTT; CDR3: CASRTSPNTGELFF
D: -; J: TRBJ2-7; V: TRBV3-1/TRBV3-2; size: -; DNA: TGTGCCAGCAGTCTACCGGGTTTACCCTACGAGCAGTACTTC; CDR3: CASSLPGLPYEQYF